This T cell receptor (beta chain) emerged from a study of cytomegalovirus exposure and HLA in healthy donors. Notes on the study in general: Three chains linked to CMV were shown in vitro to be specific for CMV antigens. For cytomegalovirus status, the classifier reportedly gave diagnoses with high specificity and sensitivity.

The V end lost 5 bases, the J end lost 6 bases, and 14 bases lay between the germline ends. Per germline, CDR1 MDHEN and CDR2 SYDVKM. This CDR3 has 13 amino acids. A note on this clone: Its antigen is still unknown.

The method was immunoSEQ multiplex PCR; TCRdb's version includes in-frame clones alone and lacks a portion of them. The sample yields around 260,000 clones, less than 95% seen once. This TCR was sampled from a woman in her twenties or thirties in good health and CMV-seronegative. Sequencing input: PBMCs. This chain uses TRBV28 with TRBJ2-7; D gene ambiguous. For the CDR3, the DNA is TGTGCCAGCAGTGTCGACAACTGGGGCGAGCAGTACTTC. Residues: CASSVDNWGEQYF. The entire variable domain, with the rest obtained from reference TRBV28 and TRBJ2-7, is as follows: DVKVTQSSRYLVKRTGEKVFLECVQDMDHENMFWYRQDPGLGLRLIYFSYDVKMKEKGDIPEGYSVSREKKERFSLILESASTNQTSMYLCASSVDNWGEQYFGPGTRLTVT.